These T cell receptor beta chains were read from a single sample in a study of T cell changes during pregnancy in multiple sclerosis. Measured with immunoSEQ multiplex PCR; TCRdb has only the in-frame clones, and not every one. The table shows 40,000 to 45,000 clones, with around 94% occurring only once. Sequences were derived from peripheral blood, sampled in the third trimester of pregnancy. Every receptor here comes from a female donor with multiple sclerosis, enrolled in a pregnancy study. Both conserved end residues are part of each CDR3. A D gene is named only where the DNA matches it firmly. Not all rows give a size; the values are once, few, many and, for expanded clones, a class.

clone size | J gene | D gene | V gene | CDR3 protein | CDR3 DNA
NA | TRBJ1-1 | TRBD1 | TRBV6-5 | CASSPPQGANHDAFF | TGTGCCAGCAGCCCCCCGCAGGGGGCGAATCATGACGCTTTCTTT
NA | TRBJ2-7 | NA | TRBV11-2 | CASSLSGYEQYF | TGTGCCAGCAGCTTAAGCGGGTACGAGCAGTACTTC
NA | TRBJ2-3 | NA | TRBV5-1 | CASSYGSGDTQYF | TGCGCCAGCAGCTATGGTAGCGGAGATACGCAGTATTTT
NA | TRBJ1-5 | NA | TRBV10-3 | CAITLRHVNQPQHF | TGTGCCATCACCCTGCGACACGTCAATCAGCCCCAGCATTTT
NA | TRBJ1-1 | NA | TRBV7-6 | CASSLGTGNTEAFF | TGTGCCAGCAGCTTAGGAACAGGGAACACTGAAGCTTTCTTT
NA | TRBJ1-6 | NA | TRBV5-5 | CASSLEPPASLLHF | TGTGCCAGCAGCTTGGAGCCTCCCGCGTCGCTCCTCCACTTT
NA | TRBJ1-2 | NA | TRBV6-5 | CASTGGGYTF | TGTGCCAGCACTGGCGGTGGCTACACCTTC
NA | TRBJ1-6 | TRBD1 | TRBV13 | CASSPGRDREYSPLHF | TGTGCCAGCAGTCCTGGCCGGGACAGGGAGTACTCACCCCTCCACTTT
NA | TRBJ2-1 | TRBD2 | TRBV9 | CASSVDLAGGGNEQFF | TGTGCCAGCAGCGTAGATCTAGCGGGAGGAGGAAATGAGCAGTTCTTC
NA | TRBJ1-1 | TRBD1 | TRBV27 | CASSLVRGLTEAFF | TGTGCCAGCAGTTTGGTGAGGGGGCTGACTGAAGCTTTCTTT
NA | TRBJ2-7 | NA | TRBV11-3 | CASSQTGTYEQYF | TGTGCCAGCAGCCAGACAGGAACCTACGAGCAGTACTTC
NA | TRBJ1-2 | NA | TRBV7-9 | CASSLAREGYTF | TGTGCCAGCAGCTTAGCGCGGGAAGGCTACACCTTC
NA | TRBJ1-6 | TRBD1 | TRBV27 | CASSPRDRVYNSPLHF | TGTGCCAGCAGCCCCCGCGACAGGGTGTATAATTCACCCCTCCACTTT
NA | TRBJ2-3 | TRBD2 | TRBV11-3 | CASSLAGGARGDTQYF | TGTGCCAGCAGCTTAGCGGGGGGGGCGCGGGGAGATACGCAGTATTTT
NA | TRBJ2-2 | NA | TRBV27 | CASSFYRGGDTGELFF | TGTGCCAGCAGTTTTTACAGGGGCGGGGACACCGGGGAGCTGTTTTTT
NA | TRBJ2-7 | TRBD1 | TRBV5-8 | CASSFGTEYEQYF | TGTGCCAGCAGCTTCGGGACAGAGTACGAGCAGTACTTC
NA | TRBJ1-5 | NA | TRBV19 | CASSMKGLVSQHF | TGTGCCAGTAGTATGAAGGGGCTTGTGTCCCAGCATTTT
NA | TRBJ2-5 | NA | TRBV2 | CASSEAKIDLETQYF | TGTGCCAGCAGTGAAGCGAAGATAGATTTGGAGACCCAGTACTTC
NA | TRBJ2-7 | NA | TRBV6-1 | CASSSDRLNSIEQYF | TGTGCCAGCAGTTCCGACAGGTTAAATTCGATTGAGCAGTACTTC
NA | TRBJ2-7 | TRBD2 | TRBV28 | CASSQPGLGSYEQYF | TGTGCCAGCAGCCAGCCGGGACTAGGCTCCTACGAGCAGTACTTC
NA | TRBJ1-3 | TRBD1 | TRBV28 | CASSLVVGGDRGRGNTIYF | TGTGCCAGCAGTTTAGTAGTTGGGGGCGACAGGGGGCGCGGAAACACCATATATTTT
once | TRBJ1-6 | TRBD1 | TRBV28 | CAVEGQGNSPLHF | TGTGCCGTCGAAGGACAGGGAAATTCACCCCTCCACTTT
NA | TRBJ1-6 | TRBD1 | TRBV7-2 | CASSRQGPSSYNSPLHF | TGTGCCAGCAGCAGACAGGGGCCAAGCTCCTATAATTCACCCCTCCACTTT
NA | TRBJ2-7 | TRBD2 | TRBV28 | CASSSERLAGVFSYEQYF | TGTGCCAGCAGTTCGGAGCGACTAGCGGGAGTTTTTTCCTACGAGCAGTACTTC
NA | TRBJ1-3 | NA | TRBV19 | CASSPQGTAGPRNTIYF | TGTGCCAGTAGTCCACAAGGGACTGCCGGACCCCGAAACACCATATATTTT
NA | TRBJ2-5 | NA | TRBV10-3 | CAISESQGKETQYF | TGTGCCATCAGTGAGTCCCAGGGTAAAGAGACCCAGTACTTC
NA | TRBJ1-6 | NA | TRBV18 | CASSPQGYNSPLHF | TGTGCCAGCTCACCGCAGGGTTATAATTCACCCCTCCACTTT
NA | TRBJ1-1 | TRBD1 | TRBV19 | CASSMLTGVGSTEAFF | TGTGCCAGTAGTATGTTAACAGGGGTAGGTTCGACTGAAGCTTTCTTT
NA | TRBJ2-5 | TRBD2 | TRBV28 | CASSLVGSSGSQETQYF | TGTGCCAGCAGTTTAGTTGGATCTAGCGGGAGTCAAGAGACCCAGTACTTC
NA | TRBJ1-1 | TRBD1 | TRBV2 | CATTRGGRQGTEAFF | TGTGCCACCACCAGGGGGGGCCGACAGGGGACTGAAGCTTTCTTT
NA | TRBJ2-1 | NA | TRBV28 | CASSSGGYNEQFF | TGTGCCAGCAGTAGCGGAGGGTACAATGAGCAGTTCTTC
NA | TRBJ2-7 | TRBD1 | TRBV10-1 | CASSEGRQGRPSEQYF | TGCGCCAGCAGTGAGGGGAGACAGGGTCGGCCTTCCGAGCAGTACTTC
NA | TRBJ1-2 | TRBD1 | TRBV5-4 | CASSLGDRDSNGYTF | TGTGCCAGCAGCTTGGGCGACAGGGATTCGAATGGCTACACCTTC
NA | TRBJ1-1 | NA | TRBV13 | CASSFQRGTEAFF | TGTGCCAGCAGCTTCCAGAGAGGCACTGAAGCTTTCTTT
NA | TRBJ2-3 | NA | TRBV7-9 | CASSYSRREPTDTQYF | TGTGCCAGCAGCTACTCTCGGCGGGAACCCACAGATACGCAGTATTTT
once | TRBJ2-1 | NA | TRBV19 | CASTPTGSDEQFF | TGTGCCAGTACACCTACGGGGTCCGATGAGCAGTTCTTC
NA | TRBJ2-7 | TRBD1 | TRBV5-1 | CASSFGTGATYEQYF | TGCGCCAGCAGCTTTGGGACAGGGGCAACCTACGAGCAGTACTTC
NA | TRBJ2-5 | TRBD2 | TRBV9 | CASSVGTSGRAYETQYF | TGTGCCAGCAGCGTGGGGACTAGCGGGAGGGCATACGAGACCCAGTACTTC
once | TRBJ1-1 | TRBD1 | TRBV7-2 | CASAGGRQNTEAFF | TGTGCCAGCGCAGGGGGCAGGCAGAACACTGAAGCTTTCTTT
NA | TRBJ2-5 | NA | TRBV27 | CASSSKPSYQETQYF | TGTGCCAGCAGTTCCAAGCCCTCGTACCAAGAGACCCAGTACTTC
NA | TRBJ1-5 | NA | TRBV6-4 | CASSDSTVLLCSNQPQHF | TGTGCCAGCAGTGACTCCACAGTGCTGCTGTGTAGCAATCAGCCCCAGCATTTT
NA | TRBJ1-2 | NA | TRBV27 | CASSLRPDTSYTF | TGTGCCAGCAGTTTAAGGCCGGACACAAGCTACACCTTC
NA | TRBJ1-6 | TRBD1 | TRBV28 | CASRQGNNSPLHF | TGTGCCAGCAGACAGGGGAACAATTCACCCCTCCACTTT
NA | TRBJ1-2 | TRBD1 | TRBV25-1 | CASSVGQGNYGYTF | TGTGCCAGCAGTGTAGGACAGGGTAACTATGGCTACACCTTC
NA | TRBJ2-1 | NA | TRBV11-1 | CASSQLGGNEQFF | TGTGCCAGCAGCCAACTCGGGGGCAATGAGCAGTTCTTC
NA | TRBJ2-5 | TRBD2 | TRBV2 | CASRSHLAGQETQYF | TGTGCCAGCAGATCCCATCTAGCGGGACAAGAGACCCAGTACTTC
NA | TRBJ1-3 | NA | TRBV9 | CASSVAAGAGNTIYF | TGTGCCAGCAGCGTAGCAGCAGGGGCTGGAAACACCATATATTTT
NA | TRBJ1-5 | NA | TRBV7-2 | CASSLAGASSNQPQHF | TGTGCCAGCAGCTTAGCGGGGGCTAGCAGCAATCAGCCCCAGCATTTT
NA | TRBJ1-6 | TRBD1 | TRBV28 | CASSDMGQGRDSPLHF | TGTGCCAGTTCTGATATGGGACAGGGGAGGGATTCACCCCTCCACTTT
NA | TRBJ1-1 | NA | TRBV10-3 | CASAGETVNTEAFF | TGTGCCTCCGCGGGGGAGACTGTGAACACTGAAGCTTTCTTT
NA | TRBJ2-1 | NA | TRBV4-3 | CASSQDVSGRGAYNEQFF | TGCGCCAGCAGCCAAGATGTTTCGGGCAGGGGGGCTTACAATGAGCAGTTCTTC
NA | TRBJ2-3 | TRBD2 | TRBV27 | CASSYQFTGTSDLARRDTQYF | TGTGCCAGCAGTTATCAATTTACCGGGACTAGCGACCTGGCCCGACGAGATACGCAGTATTTT
NA | TRBJ1-6 | NA | TRBV11-2 | CASSRQLENSPLHF | TGTGCCAGCAGCCGACAGTTGGAAAATTCACCCCTCCACTTT
NA | TRBJ2-1 | TRBD2 | TRBV19 | CASSNYLAGYSAAYNEQFF | TGTGCCAGTAGTAATTATCTAGCGGGGTACTCAGCGGCCTACAATGAGCAGTTCTTC
NA | TRBJ2-3 | NA | TRBV18 | CASSPPSRGDTQYF | TGTGCCAGCTCACCACCATCTAGGGGTGATACGCAGTATTTT
NA | TRBJ2-3 | NA | TRBV2 | CASSPVDTQYF | TGTGCCAGCAGTCCAGTAGATACGCAGTATTTT
NA | TRBJ1-2 | NA | TRBV6-6 | CASSYPDTSNYGYTF | TGTGCCAGCAGTTACCCGGACACGTCTAACTATGGCTACACCTTC
NA | TRBJ2-4 | NA | TRBV14 | CASSQDGQVQYF | TGTGCCAGCAGCCAAGATGGGCAGGTTCAGTACTTC
NA | TRBJ1-2 | NA | TRBV5-1 | CASSLGGEGYTF | TGCGCCAGCAGCTTGGGGGGGGAAGGCTACACCTTC